Shown below are 22 T cell receptor beta chains from a single sample sequenced in a study of Ad26.COV2.S vaccination and SARS-CoV-2 variants. Treatment in this sample: roughly 19 received Ad26.COV2.S at low or high dose, single or two shots; several received placebo; per-sample allocation not given. Samples came from day 63 after the first vaccine or placebo injection. Assay: immunoSEQ multiplex PCR; the TCRdb copy retains only in-frame clones and omits some. The table shows a few hundred thousand clones, with about 91% occurring only once. The material was peripheral blood, obtained in a trial of Ad26.COV2.S vaccine versus placebo. The receptor source for this set is a person aged 18-60 years who received the Ad26.COV2.S COVID-19 vaccine or a placebo.

V usage is TRBV10-3 and J usage is TRBJ1-1; D gene uncertain. The germline V gene has CDR1 ENHRY and CDR2 SYGVKD. Trimming removed 0 bases at V and 2 bases at J, with 7 bases between. CDR3 length: 14 residues. CDR3: CAISESKRNTEAFF. CDR3 DNA: TGTGCCATCAGTGAGTCGAAGCGAAACACTGAAGCTTTCTTT.

The chain carries TRBV29-1 and TRBJ2-3; D is undetermined. The V and J ends lost 6 bases and 5 bases respectively, with 6 bases between them. The CDR3 sequence is 10 residues long. Germline CDR1 reads SQVTM; CDR2 reads ANQGSEA. The chain's CDR3 is CSVLKDTQYF. CDR3 nucleotides: TGCAGCGTCCTAAAAGATACGCAGTATTTT.

V usage is TRBV5-1 and J usage is TRBJ2-3, with 7 positions matching TRBD1. The trim removed 0 bases at V and 2 bases at J, leaving 12 bases unmatched. Germline CDR1 is SGHRS and CDR2 is YFSETQ. This CDR3 is built from 18 residues. CDR3 nucleotides: TGCGCCAGCAGCTTGGGGCGGCGGGCAGGGGGTACCACAGATACGCAGTATTTT. It is translated as CASSLGRRAGGTTDTQYF.

This chain joins TRBV4-2 and TRBJ2-4; perhaps TRBD2 as D (6 bases). Germline CDR1 and CDR2: LGHNA and YNFKEQ. The CDR3 consists of 15 residues. V was clipped by 0 bases and J by 7 bases, with 13 bases between them. CDR3 bases: TGTGCCAGCAGCCAAGATCCGCTAGCGAACAACATTCAGTACTTC. Translation: CASSQDPLANNIQYF.

J is TRBJ2-1 and V is TRBV2; 9 bases line up with TRBD1. This CDR3 is built from 14 residues. CDR1 and CDR2 (germline): SNHLY, FYNNEI. V was clipped by 7 bases and J by 4 bases; unmatched bases: 5. CDR3 in DNA: TGTGCCAGCACCGGGACAGGGCCTTACAATGAGCAGTTCTTC. It codes for CASTGTGPYNEQFF. The full variable domain, with the rest looked up from reference TRBV2 and TRBJ2-1, is EPEVTQTPSHQVTQMGQEVILRCVPISNHLYFYWYRQILGQKVEFLVSFYNNEISEKSEIFDDQFSVERPDGSNFTLKIRSTKLEDSAMYFCASTGTGPYNEQFFGPGTRLTVL.

The chain combines TRBV11-3 with TRBJ2-3; D gene ambiguous. The length of the CDR3 is 11 residues. V was trimmed by 5 bases and J by 3 bases, leaving 3 bases between them. CDR1 SGHNT and CDR2 YENEEA come from the germline V gene. CDR3 in amino acids: CASSQTDTQYF. CDR3 sequence (DNA): TGTGCCAGCAGCCAGACAGATACGCAGTATTTT.

J is TRBJ2-1 and V is TRBV7-2, with D possibly TRBD2 on 6 matching bases. CDR1 and CDR2 (germline): SGHTA, FQGNSA. Trimming took off 5 bases at V and 6 bases at J, with 14 bases between the two ends. The length of the CDR3 is 14 residues. CDR3 sequence (DNA): TGTGCCAGCAGCCCGCGGGACGAACTCAATGAGCAGTTCTTC. Translated, it gives CASSPRDELNEQFF.

The gene calls are TRBV7-3 and TRBJ2-3, with D perhaps TRBD1 (5 bases). Germline-derived CDR1 and CDR2 are SGHTA and FQGTGA. V was cut by 0 bases and J by 3 bases, with 13 bases left in between. The CDR3 totals 16 residues. CDR3 region: CASSLTPRVWTDTQYF. The CDR3, as DNA: TGTGCCAGCAGCTTAACCCCCAGGGTCTGGACAGATACGCAGTATTTT.

This chain links TRBV4-3 with TRBJ2-2; D gene ambiguous. Germline V gene lookup returns CDR1 LGHNA and CDR2 YSLEER. This CDR3 contains 15 residues. V lost 0 bases, J lost 1 base, and 6 bases lay in between. The CDR3 nucleotides are TGCGCCAGCAGCCAAGATCACAGGAACACCGGGGAGCTGTTTTTT. It is translated as CASSQDHRNTGELFF.

CDR3 protein: CASSVALAGMTDTQYF. CDR3 in DNA: TGTGCCAGCAGCGTAGCATTGGCAGGGATGACAGATACGCAGTATTTT. The chain is built from TRBV9 and TRBJ2-3, with D possibly matching TRBD1 (5 bases). The CDR3 runs 16 residues. The V gene lost 0 bases and the J gene lost 3 bases, with 14 bases spanning the gap. Germline loops: CDR1 SGDLS, CDR2 YYNGEE.

The rearrangement uses TRBV20-1 and TRBJ2-7; D uncertain. Germline loops: CDR1 DFQATT, CDR2 SNEGSKA (reference sequence). The CDR3 runs to 12 residues. Trimming pared 6 bases from V and 3 bases from J, leaving 12 bases between. CDR3 residues: CSASPERYEQYF. In DNA, the CDR3 is TGCAGTGCGAGTCCAGAACGCTACGAGCAGTACTTC.

In DNA form, the CDR3 reads TGTGCCATCAGCGGGGACAGAAGCAATCAGCCCCAGCATTTT. It translates to CAISGDRSNQPQHF. V usage is TRBV10-3 and J usage is TRBJ1-5, with 7 bases aligning to TRBD1. CDR3 size: 14 residues. Germline V lookup: CDR1 ENHRY, CDR2 SYGVKD. V trimming: 6 bases; J trimming: 1 base; junction bases outside the gene matches: 3.

The chain has TRBV5-1 and TRBJ2-5; 14 positions match TRBD2. The CDR3 runs 17 residues. CDR1 is SGHRS, CDR2 YFSETQ, per germline. J was trimmed by 5 bases and V by 3 bases; bases with no gene match: 9. The CDR3 is CASSSGTSGSMVETQYF. DNA of the CDR3: TGCGCCAGCAGCTCGGGGACTAGCGGGAGTATGGTGGAGACCCAGTACTTC.

The V call is TRBV2, the J call TRBJ2-3; TRBD2 matches 7 bases. The CDR3 spans 15 residues. V dropped 4 bases and J dropped 6; count of bases not matched to a gene: 10. CDR1 is SNHLY and CDR2 is FYNNEI in the germline V gene. CDR3 sequence (DNA): TGTGCCAGCAGTGCAACGGGAGGCCCTTGGGATACGCAGTATTTT. It codes for CASSATGGPWDTQYF.

The chain has TRBV25-1 and TRBJ1-4; TRBD1 might be the D (5 bases). The V gene lost 3 bases and the J gene lost 5 bases, with 7 bases spanning the gap. Germline CDR1 reads MGHDK; CDR2 reads SYGVNS. This CDR3 contains 13 residues. As DNA, the CDR3 is TGTGCCAGCAGTGAGGGGGGGAATGAAAAACTGTTTTTT. Its translation: CASSEGGNEKLFF. The complete variable domain, with remaining parts taken from reference TRBV25-1 and TRBJ1-4, reads EADIYQTPRYLVIGTGKKITLECSQTMGHDKMYWYQQDPGMELHLIHYSYGVNSTEKGDLSSESTVSRIRTEHFPLTLESARPSHTSQYLCASSEGGNEKLFFGSGTQLSVL.

The chain has TRBV18 and TRBJ1-6, with a weak D call TRBD1 (6 bases). This CDR3 comprises 15 residues. The V and J ends lost 3 bases and 10 bases respectively, with 16 bases between them. Germline CDR1 KGHSH, CDR2 LQKENI. CDR3 bases: TGTGCCAGCTCACCCCCCGGGGGCAGGGAATCACCCCTCCACTTT. Translation gives CASSPPGGRESPLHF.

Concerning this clone itself: One junction end disagrees with the germline gene, perhaps due to a read error. The V gene is TRBV30, the J gene TRBJ1-2; D gene ambiguous. There are 12 residues in the CDR3. Germline V CDR1 and CDR2: GTSNPN, SVGIG (reference sequence). The CDR3 loop reads CAWTLTNSGYTF. CDR3 DNA sequence: TGTGCCTGGACTCTTACAAACTCTGGCTACACCTTC. Variable domain in full (rest from reference TRBV30 and TRBJ1-2): SQTIHQWPATLVQPVGSPLSLECTVEGTSNPNLYWYRQAAGRGLQLLFYSVGIGQISSEVPQNLSASRPQDRQFILSSKKLLLSDSGFYLCAWTLTNSGYTFGSGTRLTVV.

The V call is TRBV18, the J call TRBJ1-5, with D unresolved. This CDR3 region has 14 residues. The germline CDR1 and CDR2 sequences are KGHSH and LQKENI. V was shortened by 2 bases and J by 2 bases, with 7 bases between the two germline ends. The CDR3 DNA is TGTGCCAGCTCACCATCTGAGGGCAATCAGCCCCAGCATTTT. It translates to CASSPSEGNQPQHF. Looking up the rest from reference TRBV18 and TRBJ1-5 gives the full variable domain: NAGVMQNPRHLVRRRGQEARLRCSPMKGHSHVYWYRQLPEEGLKFMVYLQKENIIDESGMPKERFSAEFPKEGPSILRIQQVVRGDSAAYFCASSPSEGNQPQHFGDGTRLSIL.

The V and J genes are TRBV7-9 and TRBJ1-5; D may be TRBD1 (5 bases). The CDR3 is 12 residues long. Trimming cost V 6 bases and J 4 bases, with 7 bases left between them. CDR1 is SEHNR and CDR2 is FQNEAQ in the germline V gene (reference sequence). The CDR3 spells CASSRGNQPQHF. In DNA form, the CDR3 reads TGTGCCAGCAGTAGGGGTAATCAGCCCCAGCATTTT.

The genes are TRBV6-5 and TRBJ2-5; possibly TRBD2 for D (5 bases). The ends were cut back, 10 bases at V and 5 bases at J, with 8 bases in the middle. CDR1 is MNHEY and CDR2 is SVGAGI in the germline V gene. There are 10 residues in the CDR3. The CDR3 bases are TGTGCCACCCGCGGGGAGACCCAGTACTTC. It codes for CATRGETQYF.

The gene calls are TRBV12-3 or TRBV12-4 and TRBJ1-1; D call uncertain. The CDR3 runs to 13 residues. V was pared by 6 bases and J by 1 base, with 9 bases between. CDR3 DNA: TGTGCCAGCAGCCGTCGCTCGAACACTGAAGCTTTCTTT. Encoded protein: CASSRRSNTEAFF.

This clone has a single count. J is TRBJ2-3 and V is TRBV2, with no clear D. CDR3 length equals 12 residues. Germline-derived CDR1 and CDR2 are SNHLY and FYNNEI. Trimming removed 4 bases at V and 4 bases at J, with 6 bases between. CDR3 sequence reads: CASSAVSDTQYF. CDR3 DNA: TGTGCCAGCAGTGCCGTTTCAGATACGCAGTATTTT.